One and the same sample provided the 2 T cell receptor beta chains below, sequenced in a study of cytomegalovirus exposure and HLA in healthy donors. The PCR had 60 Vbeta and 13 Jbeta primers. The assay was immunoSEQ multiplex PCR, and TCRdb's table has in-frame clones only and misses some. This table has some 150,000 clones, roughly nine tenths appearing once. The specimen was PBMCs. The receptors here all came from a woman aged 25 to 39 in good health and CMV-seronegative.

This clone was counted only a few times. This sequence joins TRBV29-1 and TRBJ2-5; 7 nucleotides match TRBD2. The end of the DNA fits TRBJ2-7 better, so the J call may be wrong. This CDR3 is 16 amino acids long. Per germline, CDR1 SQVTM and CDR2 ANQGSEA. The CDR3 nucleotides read TGCAGCGTCCTGAAATTGCGGGAGCCCAGCTCCTACGAGCAGTACTTC. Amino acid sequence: CSVLKLREPSSYEQYF.

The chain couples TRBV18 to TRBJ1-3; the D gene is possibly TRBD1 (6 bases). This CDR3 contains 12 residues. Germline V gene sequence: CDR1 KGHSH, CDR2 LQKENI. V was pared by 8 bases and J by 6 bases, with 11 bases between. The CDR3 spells CASDGDKNTIYF. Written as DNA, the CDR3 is TGTGCCAGCGACGGGGACAAAAACACCATATATTTT.